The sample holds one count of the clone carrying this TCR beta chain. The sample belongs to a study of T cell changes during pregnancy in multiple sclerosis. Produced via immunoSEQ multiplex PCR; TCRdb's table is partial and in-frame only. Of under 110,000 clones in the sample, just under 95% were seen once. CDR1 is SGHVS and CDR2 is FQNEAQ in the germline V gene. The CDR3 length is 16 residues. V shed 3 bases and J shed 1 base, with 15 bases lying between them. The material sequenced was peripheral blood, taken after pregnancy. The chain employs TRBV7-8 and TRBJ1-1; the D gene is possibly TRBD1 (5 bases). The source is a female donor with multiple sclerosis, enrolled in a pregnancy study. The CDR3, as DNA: TGTGCCAGCAGCTTTACCCGTCAGGGAGGGAACACTGAAGCTTTCTTT. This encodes CASSFTRQGGNTEAFF.